The sequence of this TCR beta chain was determined in a study of cytomegalovirus exposure and HLA in healthy donors. Study as a whole: Ancestry clustering placed about four fifths of over 300 genotyped donors in the Caucasian-associated cluster.

Study observations and caveats: The authors enumerated around 150 TCR beta chains as linked to cytomegalovirus. Previous analysis showed most TCR beta V segments were productive about 90% or about 30% of the time.

In nominal health when sampled, donors likely had unrecorded immune exposures nonetheless. PCR employed 60 Vbeta and 13 Jbeta primers. The assay was immunoSEQ multiplex PCR, and TCRdb's table has in-frame clones only and misses some. The sample lists 150,000 to 200,000 clones; roughly 80% were seen once. In the case of this clone: Antigen: not known.

J lost 5 bases, V lost 1 base, and 11 bases had no gene match. This CDR3 spans 17 amino acids. Germline CDR1 SGHAT, CDR2 FQNNGV. The TCR sequence derives from a young woman in good health and CMV-seronegative. The J gene is TRBJ1-2, the V gene TRBV11-2; TRBD1 matches at 9 bases. Source material: PBMCs. CDR3 loop: CASSLATGGANQYGYTF. CDR3 coding DNA: TGTGCCAGCAGCTTAGCTACAGGGGGCGCGAATCAATATGGCTACACCTTC.